This TCR beta chain is drawn from a study of cytomegalovirus exposure and HLA in healthy donors. Study background: Among the 300 to 500 donors who were genotyped, roughly 86% fell in the genetic ancestry cluster that is associated with self-reported Caucasian donors. General observations from the study: Immune exposure information available was restricted to CMV serostatus. The productive fraction for most TCR beta V segments was about 87% or about 30% in an earlier analysis.

PCR primers comprised 60 Vbeta and 13 Jbeta primers. The authors' processing: Approximately 87 million unique TCR beta chains, 9.5 million to 14 million shared, were counted in a later analysis. This table comes from immunoSEQ multiplex PCR, and its TCRdb copy is limited to in-frame clones, with some not included. The DNA was the basis for D and trimming; V, J and clone size are from that table. The profile shows about 280,000 clones, roughly 89% of them singletons. Germline lookup yields CDR1 SGHRS and CDR2 YFSETQ. Trimming stripped 1 base from V and 2 bases from J, with 14 bases between. CDR3 size: 16 residues. About this clone itself: Its cognate antigen is unknown.

This sequence joins TRBV5-1 and TRBJ2-3; weak D call: TRBD2 (6 bases). This clonotype originated in a young woman in good health and CMV-seronegative. Sequencing used PBMCs. The CDR3 loop is CASSLLSRENTDTQYF. DNA of the CDR3: TGCGCCAGCAGCTTGTTGAGCCGGGAGAACACAGATACGCAGTATTTT.